These 23 T cell receptor beta chains originate from one sample sequenced in a study of cytomegalovirus exposure and HLA in healthy donors (TCRdb year 2017). The library was built by means of the immunoSEQ multiplex PCR assay. The immuneACCESS repertoire file appears here via TCRdb, limited to in-frame rearrangements. These files lack a portion of the clones; in checked studies, under half of the deficit traces to unresolved V genes, and the cause of the others is not known. For this sample there are about 310,000 clones; nearly 90% appear just once. The leading ten clones occupy around 0.96% of the sample. Specimen: PBMCs. The receptors originated from a man aged 25 to 40 in good health and CMV-seronegative.

V is TRBV5-1 and J is TRBJ2-5; the D gene is possibly TRBD1 (6 bases). Looked up from germline, CDR1 is SGHRS and CDR2 is YFSETQ. Trimming shortened V by 4 bases and J by 5 bases, and 15 bases separated the two germline ends. CDR3 length equals 14 residues. The CDR3: CASSPQRGIETQYF. The CDR3 coding sequence is TGCGCCAGCAGCCCGCAGAGGGGGATCGAGACCCAGTACTTC.

This clone has only a few counts. The chain carries TRBV5-4 and TRBJ1-2; weak D call: TRBD1 (5 bases). Per the germline V gene, CDR1 is SGHNT and CDR2 is YYREEE (reference sequence). Trimming took off 0 bases at V and 4 bases at J, with 13 bases between the two ends. This CDR3 spans 15 amino acids. This CDR3 is CASSLGGGEVYGYTF. The CDR3 coding sequence is TGTGCCAGCAGCTTGGGGGGAGGGGAAGTCTATGGCTACACCTTC.

This clone has just one count. The chain couples TRBV30 to TRBJ1-2; TRBD1 agrees at 7 bases. Germline lookup yields CDR1 GTSNPN and CDR2 SVGIG (reference sequence). V lost 2 bases, J lost 2 bases, and 2 bases stayed unmatched. This CDR3 has 13 residues. CDR3: CAWSTDRNYGYTF. CDR3 DNA: TGTGCCTGGAGTACGGACAGGAACTATGGCTACACCTTC. Using reference TRBV30 and TRBJ1-2 for the parts outside the CDR3, the full variable domain is SQTIHQWPATLVQPVGSPLSLECTVEGTSNPNLYWYRQAAGRGLQLLFYSVGIGQISSEVPQNLSASRPQDRQFILSSKKLLLSDSGFYLCAWSTDRNYGYTFGSGTRLTVV.

The J gene is TRBJ2-7, the V gene TRBV15; 9 nucleotides match TRBD1. Germline V gene lookup returns CDR1 LNHNV and CDR2 YYDKDF (reference sequence). The CDR3 has 15 amino acids. The junction had 3 bases not matched to a gene; V was cut back by 0 bases and J by 3 bases. CDR3 region: CATSRDTGGDYEQYF. Written as DNA, the CDR3 is TGTGCCACCAGCAGAGATACAGGGGGCGACTACGAGCAGTACTTC.

The V call is TRBV11-2, the J call TRBJ2-2, with D unresolved. The CDR3 length is 16 residues. Germline values: CDR1 SGHAT, CDR2 FQNNGV. Deletions cut 2 bases from V and 3 bases from J, with 13 bases between. The CDR3 nucleotides are TGTGCCAGCAGCTTATTGGTGAGCCGCGACACCGGGGAGCTGTTTTTT. It specifies CASSLLVSRDTGELFF. Filled out from reference TRBV11-2 and TRBJ2-2, the complete variable domain reads EAGVAQSPRYKIIEKRQSVAFWCNPISGHATLYWYQQILGQGPKLLIQFQNNGVVDDSQLPKDRFSAERLKGVDSTLKIQPAKLEDSAVYLCASSLLVSRDTGELFFGEGSRLTVL.

The V call is TRBV6-1, the J call TRBJ1-5; 11 positions match TRBD1. Trimming removed 7 bases from V and 7 bases from J; junction bases left unmatched: 3. Germline CDR1 MNHNS, CDR2 SASEGT. The CDR3 is made up of 13 amino acids. For the CDR3, the DNA is TGTGCCAGCATACGGACAGGGGGCCAGCCCCAGCATTTT. It encodes CASIRTGGQPQHF.

The rearrangement joins TRBV5-6 to TRBJ1-2, with 7 bases aligning to TRBD1. With V trimmed by 2 bases and J by 0 bases, 4 bases remained unmatched. Germline CDR1 and CDR2: SGHDT and YYEEEE. The CDR3 has 15 amino acids. CDR3 in amino acids: CASSLGTATNYGYTF. The CDR3 DNA follows: TGTGCCAGCAGCTTAGGGACAGCTACTAACTATGGCTACACCTTC.

V usage is TRBV7-2 and J usage is TRBJ1-1; no clear D. Trimming removed 5 bases at V and 3 bases at J, with 7 bases between. This CDR3 is 12 amino acids long. The germline CDR1 and CDR2 sequences are SGHTA and FQGNSA. CDR3 DNA: TGTGCCAGCAGCCTCTTATACACTGAAGCTTTCTTT. This codes for CASSLLYTEAFF. The full variable domain, rest sourced from reference TRBV7-2 and TRBJ1-1, is GAGVSQSPSNKVTEKGKDVELRCDPISGHTALYWYRQSLGQGLEFLIYFQGNSAPDKSGLPSDRFSAERTGGSVSTLTIQRTQQEDSAVYLCASSLLYTEAFFGQGTRLTVV.

J is TRBJ2-3 and V is TRBV7-9; TRBD2 matches 13 bases. CDR1 SEHNR and CDR2 FQNEAQ come from the germline V gene (reference sequence). The CDR3 is 15 residues long. V was pared by 6 bases and J by 6 bases, with 6 bases of the junction left unmatched. CDR3: CASRTSGGLGDTQYF. The CDR3 DNA reads TGTGCCAGCAGGACTAGCGGGGGGTTGGGGGATACGCAGTATTTT.

V gene TRBV7-6 combines with J gene TRBJ1-3; 10 bases map to TRBD1. Germline V CDR1 and CDR2: SGHVS, FNYEAQ. Unmatched junction bases numbered 5, after V lost 6 bases and J lost 0 bases. The CDR3 runs 16 residues. CDR3 bases: TGTGCCAGCAGAGAGACAGGGGGCTTCTCTGGAAACACCATATATTTT. It specifies CASRETGGFSGNTIYF.

J is TRBJ2-3 and V is TRBV15; TRBD2 is a possible D gene (6 bases). This CDR3 spans 19 amino acids. V dropped 2 bases and J dropped 6 bases, with 27 bases sitting between them. Germline assignment: CDR1 LNHNV and CDR2 YYDKDF (reference sequence). CDR3 sequence: CATSRQNRLGPGDRDTQYF. The CDR3 region has the DNA TGTGCCACCAGCAGACAAAACCGACTGGGACCGGGAGATCGGGATACGCAGTATTTT.

This chain connects TRBV5-6 to TRBJ2-5; TRBD2 aligns across 8 bases. The germline gives CDR1 SGHDT, CDR2 YYEEEE. Losses at the gene ends were 2 bases for V and 2 bases for J; bases not matched to a gene: 8. The CDR3 has 16 residues. CDR3: CASSFRAGGTQETQYF. CDR3 DNA: TGTGCCAGCAGCTTCAGGGCGGGGGGAACACAAGAGACCCAGTACTTC.

The chain combines TRBV18 with TRBJ2-2; 7 positions match TRBD1. The germline V gene has CDR1 KGHSH and CDR2 LQKENI. V was pared by 0 bases and J by 0 bases, with 7 bases of the junction left unmatched. There are 18 residues in the CDR3. This CDR3 is CASSPPYWTGTNTGELFF. CDR3 nucleotide sequence: TGTGCCAGCTCACCACCCTACTGGACAGGCACGAACACCGGGGAGCTGTTTTTT.

This chain joins TRBV5-6 and TRBJ1-6, with TRBD1 matching over 7 bases. CDR3 length equals 14 residues. Per the germline V gene, CDR1 is SGHDT and CDR2 is YYEEEE. V lost 4 bases, J lost 8 bases, and 6 bases stayed unmatched. CDR3 in amino acids: CASSRDRVYSPLHF. Here the CDR3 DNA reads TGTGCCAGCAGCCGAGACAGGGTGTATTCACCCCTCCACTTT. Based on the CDR3 plus reference TRBV5-6 and TRBJ1-6, the full variable domain is DAGVTQSPTHLIKTRGQQVTLRCSPKSGHDTVSWYQQALGQGPQFIFQYYEEEERQRGNFPDRFSGHQFPNYSSELNVNALLLGDSALYLCASSRDRVYSPLHFGNGTRLTVT.

V is TRBV5-4 and J is TRBJ2-7, with TRBD2 matching over 14 bases. The CDR3 has 18 residues. V shed 0 bases, J shed 0 bases, and the junction held 5 bases outside the gene matches. Germline V gives CDR1 SGHNT, CDR2 YYREEE (reference sequence). CDR3: CASSLERLAGGSSYEQYF. As DNA, the CDR3 is TGTGCCAGCAGCTTGGAGAGACTAGCGGGGGGGAGCTCCTACGAGCAGTACTTC.

The CDR3 loop is CASTLGLAGTTGELFF. Here the CDR3 DNA reads TGTGCCAGTACCTTAGGACTAGCGGGGACCACCGGGGAGCTGTTTTTT. This chain links TRBV19 with TRBJ2-2, with TRBD2 matching 12 bases. Germline V gene lookup returns CDR1 LNHDA and CDR2 SQIVND (reference sequence). Germline trimming cut 7 bases from V and 4 bases from J; bases unmatched to any gene: 7. The CDR3 sequence is 16 residues long.

Comments on this clone: This sample includes further DNA sequences coding for the same CDR3. This sequence joins TRBV18 and TRBJ1-1, with D unclear. V lost 6 bases, J lost 1 base, and 9 bases lay in between. CDR3 length equals 13 residues. Germline loops: CDR1 KGHSH, CDR2 LQKENI. The CDR3 here is CASSPAKNTEAFF. CDR3 DNA sequence: TGTGCCAGCTCCCCCGCGAAGAACACTGAAGCTTTCTTT.

The chain links TRBV15 to TRBJ2-2; the D gene is possibly TRBD1 (5 bases). The germline V gene has CDR1 LNHNV and CDR2 YYDKDF (reference sequence). The length of the CDR3 is 15 residues. Trimming removed 0 bases at V and 5 bases at J, with 10 bases between. CDR3 protein: CATSRDWQGTGELFF. In DNA, the CDR3 is TGTGCCACCAGCAGAGATTGGCAGGGAACCGGGGAGCTGTTTTTT.

CDR3 sequence (DNA): TGTGCCAGCAGTGAGGCAGGGATTGGAAACACCATATATTTT. Amino acid sequence: CASSEAGIGNTIYF. The rearrangement joins TRBV25-1 to TRBJ1-3, with TRBD1 as a possible D gene (5 bases). The length of the CDR3 is 14 residues. Trimming left V 3 bases short and J 3 bases short, with 9 bases between. Germline assignment: CDR1 MGHDK and CDR2 SYGVNS.

The chain has TRBV5-6 and TRBJ2-3; tentative D call: TRBD2 (6 bases). In germline, CDR1 is SGHDT, CDR2 YYEEEE. V was shortened by 4 bases and J by 5 bases, with 17 bases between the two germline ends. The CDR3 has 15 residues. CDR3 sequence: CASSPGAGAQDTQYF. In DNA, the CDR3 is TGTGCCAGCAGCCCGGGAGCGGGCGCTCAAGATACGCAGTATTTT.

The chain combines TRBV6-1 with TRBJ2-5, with 9 bases aligning to TRBD1. This CDR3 region has 16 residues. The germline CDR1 and CDR2 sequences are MNHNS and SASEGT. With 3 bases clipped from V and 5 bases from J, the junction kept 10 bases outside the gene matches. The CDR3 reads CASSEPGQGLSETQYF. CDR3 sequence (DNA): TGTGCCAGCAGTGAGCCGGGACAGGGATTGAGTGAGACCCAGTACTTC.

The chain uses TRBV7-8 and TRBJ2-7, with D possibly matching TRBD1 (5 bases). The length of the CDR3 is 15 residues. Germline CDR1 and CDR2: SGHVS and FQNEAQ. Trimming removed 1 base from V and 4 bases from J, with 14 bases in between. The CDR3 nucleotides read TGTGCCAGCAGCTTAGGGCAGGGTCTTACGTACGAGCAGTACTTC. It is translated as CASSLGQGLTYEQYF.

V and J are TRBV19 and TRBJ1-1; unclear D gene. The CDR3 loop spans 13 amino acids. The V and J ends lost 10 bases and 4 bases respectively, with 16 bases between them. Germline assignment: CDR1 LNHDA and CDR2 SQIVND (reference sequence). The CDR3 DNA reads TGTGCCACCGTTGAGGGTCATGGCACTGAAGCTTTCTTT. It specifies CATVEGHGTEAFF. The full variable domain, in which reference TRBV19 and TRBJ1-1 provide the parts outside the CDR3, is DGGITQSPKYLFRKEGQNVTLSCEQNLNHDAMYWYRQDPGQGLRLIYYSQIVNDFQKGDIAEGYSVSREKKESFPLTVTSAQKNPTAFYLCATVEGHGTEAFFGQGTRLTVV.